The T cell receptor beta chain described here comes from a study of T cells in localized non-small cell lung cancer. Notes on the study in general: Longer overall survival was associated with a higher density of T cells in the blood. Because only a single region of the tumor was sequenced, heterogeneity remains possible.

Repertoires were generated with immunoSEQ multiplex PCR, while TCRdb's copy carries only in-frame clones and drops some. Of over 70,000 clones listed, approximately 87% are singletons. Concerning this clone: Its antigen is unidentified.

There are 14 residues in the CDR3. The V gene lost 1 base and the J gene lost 2 bases, with 7 bases spanning the gap. Germline V gene lookup returns CDR1 MGHRA and CDR2 YSYEKL. The sample consisted of peripheral blood, taken before any cancer treatment. The origin of this receptor is a male donor aged 60 or over with stage III squamous cell lung carcinoma. The chain carries TRBV4-1 and TRBJ2-3; no firm D call. DNA of the CDR3: TGCGCCAGCAGCCAAGCGGACCACACAGATACGCAGTATTTT. Amino acids: CASSQADHTDTQYF.